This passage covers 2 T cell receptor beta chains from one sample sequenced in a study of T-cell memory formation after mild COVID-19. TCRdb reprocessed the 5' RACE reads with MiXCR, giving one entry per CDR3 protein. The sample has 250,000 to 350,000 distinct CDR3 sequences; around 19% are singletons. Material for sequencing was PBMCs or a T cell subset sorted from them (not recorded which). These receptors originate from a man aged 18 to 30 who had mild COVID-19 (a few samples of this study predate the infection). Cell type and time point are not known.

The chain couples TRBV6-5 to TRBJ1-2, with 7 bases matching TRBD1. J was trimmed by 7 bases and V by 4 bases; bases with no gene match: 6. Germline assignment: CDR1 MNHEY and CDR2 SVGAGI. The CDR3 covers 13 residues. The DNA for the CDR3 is TGTGCCAGCAGTTTACAGGGGAGGTTTGGCTACACCTTC. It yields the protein CASSLQGRFGYTF.

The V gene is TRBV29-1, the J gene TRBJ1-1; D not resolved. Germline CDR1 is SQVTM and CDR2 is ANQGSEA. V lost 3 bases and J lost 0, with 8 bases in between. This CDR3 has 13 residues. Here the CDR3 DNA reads TGCAGCGTTGAGGCGGGAATGAACACTGAAGCTTTCTTT. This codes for CSVEAGMNTEAFF.